Listed below are T cell receptor beta chains from one sample, sequenced in a study of radiation and T cells in renal cell carcinoma. Only in-frame clones appear in the TCRdb table, and some are missing; sequencing was by immunoSEQ multiplex PCR. The sample has some 130,000 clones; approximately 75% are singletons. This material consisted of blood, taken from a patient whose treatment included radiotherapy and nephrectomy. The receptors originated from a woman in her sixties or seventies with renal cell carcinoma. Each CDR3 is given with its conserved first and last residue. The D gene is left open where the match is weak. Not all rows give a size; the values are once, few, many and, for expanded clones, a class.

clone_size j_call cdr3_length d_call v_call cdr3_aa cdr3_nt
. TRBJ2-7 10 . TRBV12-5 CASGFGNQYF TGTGCTAGTGGTTTTGGAAATCAGTACTTC
. TRBJ2-3 14 TRBD2 TRBV6-4 CARERTSGKDTQYF TGTGCCAGGGAGAGAACTAGCGGGAAAGATACGCAGTATTTT
. TRBJ1-6 14 TRBD1 TRBV4-1 CASSPQGINSPLHF TGCGCCAGCAGCCCACAGGGGATTAATTCACCCCTCCACTTT
. TRBJ1-1 14 . TRBV28 CASSLLGQATEAFF TGTGCCAGCAGTTTATTAGGCCAGGCCACTGAAGCTTTCTTT
. TRBJ1-5 13 . TRBV19 CASRDSSNQPQHF TGTGCCAGTAGGGACAGTAGCAATCAGCCCCAGCATTTT
. TRBJ2-5 16 . TRBV9 CASSVGVGVYQETQYF TGTGCCAGCAGCGTAGGAGTTGGGGTGTACCAAGAGACCCAGTACTTC
. TRBJ2-7 14 . TRBV5-1 CASSKDSSSYEQYF TGCGCCAGCAGCAAGGACAGTTCCTCCTACGAGCAGTACTTC
. TRBJ1-1 12 . TRBV6-5 CASSYPITEAFF TGTGCCAGCAGTTACCCCATCACTGAAGCTTTCTTT
. TRBJ1-6 14 . TRBV5-1 CASSLDSSTSPLHF TGCGCCAGCAGCTTAGACAGTAGTACTTCACCCCTCCACTTT
few TRBJ2-1 17 TRBD2 TRBV4-2 CASSQASGGVPYNEQFF TGTGCCAGCAGCCAAGCTAGCGGAGGGGTCCCCTACAATGAGCAGTTCTTC
. TRBJ2-2 16 TRBD2 TRBV5-5 CASSLTSGRATGELFF TGTGCCAGCAGTCTCACTAGCGGGAGGGCGACCGGGGAGCTGTTTTTT
once TRBJ1-1 15 . TRBV4-2 CASSQAARGGTEAFF TGTGCCAGCAGCCAAGCCGCCCGGGGGGGCACTGAAGCTTTCTTT
. TRBJ1-5 13 . TRBV18 CASSPPGDQPQHF TGTGCCAGCTCACCACCCGGGGATCAGCCCCAGCATTTT
. TRBJ1-6 15 . TRBV5-3 CARSHRSTSNSPLHF TGTGCCAGAAGCCACCGGTCAACGAGCAATTCACCCCTCCACTTT
. TRBJ2-1 14 TRBD1 TRBV13 CASSTRQGGNEQFF TGTGCCAGCAGCACCCGACAGGGTGGTAATGAGCAGTTCTTC
few TRBJ2-5 16 TRBD1 TRBV7-9 CASSRAGTGNQETQYF TGTGCCAGCAGCCGGGCCGGGACAGGGAACCAAGAGACCCAGTACTTC
. TRBJ2-7 14 TRBD1 TRBV5-1 CASSSTRQGFEQYF TGCGCCAGCAGCTCTACGCGACAGGGGTTCGAGCAGTACTTC
. TRBJ2-5 15 . TRBV7-9 CASSPATTPTETQYF TGTGCCAGCAGCCCAGCGACTACTCCCACGGAGACCCAGTACTTC
. TRBJ1-2 14 . TRBV5-4 CASSTRQDLEGYTF TGTGCCAGCAGCACGCGACAGGACCTCGAGGGCTACACCTTC
. TRBJ1-2 14 . TRBV6-1 CASSEDSNGYGYTF TGTGCCAGCAGCGAGGACAGCAATGGCTATGGCTACACCTTC
. TRBJ2-1 17 . TRBV6-1 CASSEALWAGMGNEQFF TGTGCCAGCAGTGAAGCGCTCTGGGCAGGGATGGGCAATGAGCAGTTCTTC
. TRBJ2-7 15 TRBD1 TRBV6-1 CASSELGQGVYEQYF TGTGCCAGCAGTGAATTGGGACAGGGGGTTTACGAGCAGTACTTC
many TRBJ2-1 16 . TRBV2 CASSKSRLPRDNEQFF TGTGCCAGCAGTAAATCTCGACTACCCCGAGACAATGAGCAGTTCTTC
. TRBJ1-1 13 . TRBV7-6 CASSLRGGTEAFF TGTGCCAGCAGCCTCCGAGGGGGGACTGAAGCTTTCTTT
. TRBJ1-6 13 . TRBV19 CASSIRRGSPLHF TGTGCCAGTAGTATTCGGCGGGGATCACCCCTCCACTTT